This section outlines one TCR beta chain sequence together with its context. The specificity of this receptor is unknown. Base qualities are not at hand, and no much larger clone is one base apart. This specimen comes from a study of Ad26.COV2.S vaccination and SARS-CoV-2 variants (dated by TCRdb to the early 2020s). Describing the broader study: Donors in the vaccine arm were drawn from COV1001, a multicentre, randomized, double-blind, placebo-controlled phase I-IIa trial testing Ad26.COV2.S in healthy adults. Ad26.COV2.S was administered intramuscularly at 5 x 10^10 or 1 x 10^11 viral particles, either as a single shot or as two shots given 56 days apart. The specificity and breadth of SARS-CoV-2-reactive T cell receptors after Ad26.COV2.S vaccination were assessed by TCRbeta repertoire sequencing. The TCR-sequenced set comprised about 32 samples: some 19 Ad26.COV2.S vaccine recipients, 5 placebo recipients and 8 SARS-CoV-2 convalescent individuals. Trial participants were randomized into five groups of five: low-dose or high-dose Ad26.COV2.S given once or twice, or placebo on both occasions. Blinding of investigators to trial group allocation was maintained during experiments and outcome assessment.

V loses 0 bases of germline sequence and J loses 0 bases, and the interval between the two ends is 11 bases. The germline V gene yields MNHEY for CDR1 and SVGAGI for CDR2. The CDR3, from cysteine to phenylalanine, totals 16 residues. The sequence is cut down to CDR3 DNA, 48 bases in frame from base 1. Explained via the paper, the treatment or condition label denotes: approximately 18 received Ad26.COV2.S at low or high dose, single or two shots; roughly five received placebo; per-sample allocation not given. Repertoires of vaccine and placebo recipients were sequenced from samples taken on day 63 after the first injection. Cohort 1b enrolled 25 or so adults aged 18-55 years at a single site in Boston, USA, between 29 July and 7 August 2020. As a vaccine, Ad26.COV2.S was a replication-incompetent adenovirus type 26 vector that expressed a prefusion-stabilized SARS-CoV-2 spike protein derived from the original Wuhan strain.

What the work shows at the level of the full study, not this receptor alone: Higher spike-specific TCR breadth was observed in Ad26.COV2.S recipients than in placebo recipients (P = 0.0014). The study was not powered for comparison of responses between vaccine doses or regimens. Comparable non-spike TCR breadth was observed between vaccine and placebo recipients, consistent with only spike being contained in the vaccine. The authors noted that total T cell responses may have been underestimated by the TCR breadth and depth analyses. After vaccination, spike-specific CD8+ and CD4+ T cell responses were reported to show substantial breadth.

The immunoSEQ Assay was used to sequence TCRbeta CDR3 regions. After extraction, genomic DNA underwent amplification by bias-controlled multiplex PCR, followed by high-throughput sequencing. From the authors' description of their analysis: To quantify the absolute abundance of every unique TCRbeta CDR3 region, sequences were collapsed and filtered. Usable DNA was measured by amplifying reference genes present in all nucleated cells, and TCRbeta template counts were normalized to that usable DNA to estimate T cell fraction. Repertoire TCRs were annotated as SARS-CoV-2-specific by exact matching of V gene, CDR3 amino acid sequence and J gene to a known reactive TCR set. MIRA supplied the reference SARS-CoV-2 TCR set, which was filtered for enrichment in COVID-19-positive ImmuneCODE repertoires so that public or cross-reactive TCRs were removed. Using the MIRA antigens, annotated TCRs were further analysed by specific ORF or by position within an ORF. Breadth was defined as the number of annotated unique rearrangements divided by the total number of unique productive rearrangements, and depth was defined as the summed frequency of the annotated unique rearrangements. Two-sided Wilcoxon rank-sum tests were used to compare TCR breadth between groups. The table was pulled from immuneACCESS by TCRdb, which kept in-frame rearrangements only. Such tables lose some clones; where checked, under half of the loss comes from unresolved V genes, and the rest has no known cause. Clone size and V and J calls were adopted from that table, with D and trimming inferred from the DNA. Counted in this sample were roughly 400,000 clones; around 93% of them appeared once. About 1.6% of the sample comes from the top ten.

The sequenced sample was peripheral blood, obtained in a trial of Ad26.COV2.S vaccine versus placebo. The TCR sequence derives from a person aged 18 to 59 who received the Ad26.COV2.S COVID-19 vaccine or a placebo. The chain was built from TRBV6-5 and TRBJ1-2, with TRBD1 perhaps the D gene, on 5 matching bases. The nucleotide sequence is TGTGCCAGCAGTTACTCCAGGGCCATAGCTAACTATGGCTACACCTTC. The resulting protein is CASSYSRAIANYGYTF.